The 10 T cell receptor beta chains below all came from one sample that was sequenced in a study of blood T cell repertoires in COVID-19. Here immunoSEQ multiplex PCR was the method, and the copy in TCRdb shows in-frame clones only, minus some. The data show roughly 260,000 clones, around 86% seen once. Sequencing was performed on peripheral blood. Receptors were obtained from a man aged 35 to 55 who had recovered from COVID-19.

J is TRBJ1-1 and V is TRBV19; D is uncertain. The CDR3 totals 11 residues. Trimming cost V 7 bases and J 1 base, with 4 bases left between them. CDR1 LNHDA and CDR2 SQIVND come from the germline V gene (reference sequence). DNA of the CDR3: TGTGCCAGTATGGCGAACACTGAAGCTTTCTTT. Its translation: CASMANTEAFF. The whole variable domain, remainder taken from reference TRBV19 and TRBJ1-1, is DGGITQSPKYLFRKEGQNVTLSCEQNLNHDAMYWYRQDPGQGLRLIYYSQIVNDFQKGDIAEGYSVSREKKESFPLTVTSAQKNPTAFYLCASMANTEAFFGQGTRLTVV.

V gene TRBV24-1 combines with J gene TRBJ2-5; 7 bases fit TRBD2. Trimming cost V 8 bases and J 4 bases; bases outside gene matches: 6. Per the germline V gene, CDR1 is KGHDR and CDR2 is SFDVKD. The CDR3 spans 13 residues. CDR3 in DNA: TGTGCCACCACCCGTCCGGGGGGAGAGACCCAGTACTTC. Its protein is CATTRPGGETQYF.

The chain has TRBV10-3 and TRBJ1-2; no reliable D call. CDR1 is ENHRY, CDR2 SYGVKD, per germline. This CDR3 has 13 amino acids. Trimming cost V 0 bases and J 6 bases, with 8 bases left between them. The CDR3: CAISESSGDGYTF. The DNA for the CDR3 is TGTGCCATCAGTGAGTCGTCCGGAGATGGCTACACCTTC.

This chain connects TRBV7-2 to TRBJ2-5; tentatively, D is TRBD2 (6 bases). V gave up 0 bases and J gave up 6 bases, with 14 bases separating them. The CDR3 runs to 15 residues. Germline CDR1 is SGHTA and CDR2 is FQGNSA. CDR3 bases: TGTGCCAGCAGCTTAGCGGAGCGGGCTTCCAAGACCCAGTACTTC. Translating gives CASSLAERASKTQYF.

CDR3 in amino acids: CASSGGLKETQYF. DNA for the CDR3: TGTGCCAGCAGCGGGGGACTGAAAGAGACCCAGTACTTC. V usage is TRBV9 and J usage is TRBJ2-5; D is possibly TRBD2 (6 bases). Trimming took 3 bases from V and 3 from J, leaving 9 bases between them. The CDR3 consists of 13 residues. Per the germline V gene, CDR1 is SGDLS and CDR2 is YYNGEE.

The chain couples TRBV14 to TRBJ2-1; D uncertain. The CDR3 totals 14 residues. V dropped 1 base and J dropped 1 base, with 5 bases sitting between them. Germline V gene data show CDR1 as SGHDN and CDR2 as FVKESK. For the CDR3, the DNA is TGTGCCAGCAGCCAAGTTCTTTCCTACAATGAGCAGTTCTTC. Translated: CASSQVLSYNEQFF.

This clone was counted a single time. The chain links TRBV18 to TRBJ2-3, with a weak D call TRBD2 (5 bases). The CDR3 totals 15 residues. Trimming took 3 bases from V and 4 from J, leaving 14 bases between them. Germline loops: CDR1 KGHSH, CDR2 LQKENI. In nucleotides, the CDR3 is TGTGCCAGCTCACCTATGCCGAGGGTCCCAGATACGCAGTATTTT. Residues: CASSPMPRVPDTQYF.

The chain couples TRBV5-5 to TRBJ2-7; 8 positions agree with TRBD1. The CDR3 has 15 amino acids. The germline V gene encodes CDR1 SGHKS and CDR2 YYEKEE (reference sequence). V dropped 3 bases and J dropped 2; count of bases not matched to a gene: 7. CDR3: CASSWTGTGAYEQYF. The CDR3 DNA is TGTGCCAGCAGCTGGACCGGGACAGGAGCCTACGAGCAGTACTTC.

This chain links TRBV3-1 (or the pseudogene TRBV3-2) with TRBJ2-5; maybe TRBD1 (5 bases). The CDR3 has 14 amino acids. Germline values: CDR1 LGHDT, CDR2 YNNKEL (reference sequence). Trimming took 3 bases from V and 5 from J, leaving 13 bases between them. CDR3 residues: CASSHWQGWETQYF. As DNA, the CDR3 is TGTGCCAGCAGCCATTGGCAGGGTTGGGAGACCCAGTACTTC.

This clone turned up a few times. The rearrangement joins TRBV7-9 to TRBJ1-5; D may be TRBD1 (5 bases). V shed 3 bases and J shed 7 bases, with 13 bases lying between them. The CDR3 consists of 14 residues. Germline V CDR1 and CDR2: SEHNR, FQNEAQ (reference sequence). The CDR3 DNA reads as TGTGCCAGCAGCTTCGTTGGCCCAGGGCAGCCCCAGCATTTT. Its translation: CASSFVGPGQPQHF.